This T cell receptor beta chain was found in a study of blood T cell repertoires in COVID-19 (dated by TCRdb to about 2020). Some background on the complete study: Samples covering the acute and convalescent phases of COVID-19 were provided by collaborators in the United States, Italy and Spain. The material from the prospective study consisted of cDNA or gDNA derived from T cells, B-cell-depleted T cells, or PBMCs. Subjects who had been exposed to COVID-19, were actively infected with it, or had recovered from it provided the deeply sampled blood TCRbeta repertoires that made up the dataset. The repertoires were released in a freely available public database intended as a resource for research on the immune response to SARS-CoV-2. The samples were drawn from two sources: the first 160 participants of the ongoing ImmuneRACE study, and 1,000 to 1,500 subjects contributed by 6 global collaborators. Nearly every sample came with metadata listing a de-identified subject ID, COVID-19 status, age in years and sex. HLA class I and class II types, where available, came from metadata supplied by the sample provider rather than from assay-based typing. The full study reports these points: The amount of clinical and demographic metadata varied by source and participant and was provided uncurated.

Whole blood was collected in K2EDTA tubes by collaborating institutions according to the institutions' own protocols. For TCRbeta analysis, collaborators shipped samples in one of three forms: frozen whole blood, isolated PBMCs, or DNA extracted from either of those sample types. A word on this clone: What antigen it recognizes has not been identified. Base quality data are lacking; no much larger clone is found one base away.

The immunoSEQ Assay, a bias-controlled multiplex PCR, was used to amplify TCRbeta CDR3 regions from genomic DNA. On the study's bioinformatics: The number of nucleated cells in each sample was estimated by amplification of reference gene primers within the assay. To quantify the absolute abundance of each unique TCRbeta CDR3 rearrangement, sequence reads were collapsed and filtered. For each sample, productive Simpson clonality was calculated as the square root of Simpson's diversity index over productive rearrangements. This immuneACCESS table, as held by TCRdb, lists in-frame sequences with V and J called but not all clones. Of the missing ones, under half trace to an unresolved V gene in checked studies; the others have no known cause. The D gene and trimming were derived from the DNA, and the V and J assignments and clone size from that table. The sample profile shows around 16,000 clones; 70% to 90% of them were found once. Jointly, the top ten make up roughly 12% of the sample.

Specimen: peripheral blood. The sequence derives from a human donor in a cohort sampled during active COVID-19.

The DNA sequence reads TGTGCCAGCAGCGAAGGATTAGGAATCGGGGAAAAACTGTTTTTT. It is translated as CASSEGLGIGEKLFF. The V and J genes are TRBV11-2 and TRBJ1-4; the D gene assignment is ambiguous. Per the germline V gene, SGHAT is the CDR1 and FQNNGV is the CDR2. The CDR3, cysteine through phenylalanine, is 15 amino acids long. The CDR3 DNA has 45 bases and is translated from base 1. At the junction V is shortened by 5 bases and J by 8 bases, with 18 bases in between.